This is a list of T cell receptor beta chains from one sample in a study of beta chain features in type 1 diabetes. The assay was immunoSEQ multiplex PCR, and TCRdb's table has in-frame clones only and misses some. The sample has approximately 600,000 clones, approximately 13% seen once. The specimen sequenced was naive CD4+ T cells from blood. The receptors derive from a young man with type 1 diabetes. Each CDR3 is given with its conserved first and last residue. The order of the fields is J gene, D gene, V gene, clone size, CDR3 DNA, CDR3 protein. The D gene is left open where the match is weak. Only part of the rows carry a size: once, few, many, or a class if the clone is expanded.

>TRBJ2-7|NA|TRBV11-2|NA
TGTGCCAGCAGCTTAGATTTAACAGTGAGAGTTGCCTACGAGCAGTACTTC
CASSLDLTVRVAYEQYF
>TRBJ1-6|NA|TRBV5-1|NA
TGCGCCAGCAGCTTCAGGGCCGGGGATTCACCCCTCCACTTT
CASSFRAGDSPLHF
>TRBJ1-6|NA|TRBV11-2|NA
TGTGCCAGCAGCTTGCGGAAGGATTCACCCCTCCACTTT
CASSLRKDSPLHF
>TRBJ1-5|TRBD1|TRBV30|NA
TGTGCCTGGAGTGTAAAGGGACAGGGCAATCAGCCCCAGCATTTT
CAWSVKGQGNQPQHF
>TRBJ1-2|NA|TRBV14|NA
TGTGCCAGCAGCCAAGGACTCAACTATGGCTACACCTTC
CASSQGLNYGYTF
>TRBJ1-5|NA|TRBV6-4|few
TGTGCCAGCAGTGCAGAACCTCAGGGAAATCAGCCCCAGCATTTT
CASSAEPQGNQPQHF
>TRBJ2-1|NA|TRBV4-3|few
TGCGCCAGCAGCCAAGAAGAGGGAGGAGACAATGAGCAGTTCTTC
CASSQEEGGDNEQFF
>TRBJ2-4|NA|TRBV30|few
TGTGCCTGGAGTGGGAACCCCCCAACAACAGCCAAAAACATTCAGTACTTC
CAWSGNPPTTAKNIQYF
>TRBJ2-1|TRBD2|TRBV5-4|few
TGTGCCAGCAGCTTCCCTAGCGGGGGGGCAGATGAGCAGTTCTTC
CASSFPSGGADEQFF
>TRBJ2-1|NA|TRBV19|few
TGTGCCAGTAGCAACCCCGGGACTGGGACCTACAATGAGCAGTTCTTC
CASSNPGTGTYNEQFF
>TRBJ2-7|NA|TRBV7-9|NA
TGTGCCAGCAAAGGGACGGGGAGTGACGAGCAGTACTTC
CASKGTGSDEQYF
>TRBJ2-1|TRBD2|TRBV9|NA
TGTGCCAGCAGCGTCACACTAGCGGGGGAGTACAATGAGCAGTTCTTC
CASSVTLAGEYNEQFF
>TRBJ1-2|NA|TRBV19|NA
TGTGCCAGTAGTATGTGGGAGAACTATGGCTACACCTTC
CASSMWENYGYTF
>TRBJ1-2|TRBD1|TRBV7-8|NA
TGTGCCAGCAGCTCCCAGGGGGACTATGGCTACACCTTC
CASSSQGDYGYTF
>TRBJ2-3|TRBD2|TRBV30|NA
TGTGCCTGGAGTAATACCGCTAGCGGGGGTACGCAGTATTTT
CAWSNTASGGTQYF
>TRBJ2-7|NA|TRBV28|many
TGTGCCAGCAGTAAGACAGCCTACGAGCAGTACTTC
CASSKTAYEQYF
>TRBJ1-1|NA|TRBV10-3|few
TGTGCCATCACCGGGGATCGCAGGGACACTGAAGCTTTCTTT
CAITGDRRDTEAFF
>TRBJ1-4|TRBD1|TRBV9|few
TGTGCCAGCAGCGCTGAACAGGGGGCTCATGAAAAACTGTTTTTT
CASSAEQGAHEKLFF
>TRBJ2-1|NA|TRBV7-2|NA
TGTGCCAGCAGCTTGAGCGGGTACTCCTACAATGAGCAGTTCTTC
CASSLSGYSYNEQFF
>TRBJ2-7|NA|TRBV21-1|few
TGTGCCAGCAGCCCGCCTTCCGGGACCGAGCAGTACTTC
CASSPPSGTEQYF
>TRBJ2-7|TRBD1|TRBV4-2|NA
TGTGCCAGCAGCCATCCCGGACAGGGGACCTACGAGCAGTACTTC
CASSHPGQGTYEQYF
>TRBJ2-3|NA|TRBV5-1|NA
TGCGCCAGCAGCCTCCAGCCGGCAGATACGCAGTATTTT
CASSLQPADTQYF
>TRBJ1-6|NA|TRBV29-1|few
TGCAGCGTAGGAGAAGGGGATTCACCCCTCCACTTT
CSVGEGDSPLHF
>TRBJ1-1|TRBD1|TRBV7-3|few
TGTGCCAGCAGCCCACAGGGGAGGGACACTGAAGCTTTCTTT
CASSPQGRDTEAFF
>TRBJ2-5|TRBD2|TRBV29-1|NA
TGCAGCGTGGCTCGACTAGCGGGGGGGCCCGGAGGTGAGACCCAGTACTTC
CSVARLAGGPGGETQYF
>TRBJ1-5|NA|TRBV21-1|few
TGTGCCAGCAGCCCCCGCTGGACAAGGGAGAGGAAGCCCCAGCATTTT
CASSPRWTRERKPQHF
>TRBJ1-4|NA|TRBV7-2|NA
TGTGCCAGCAGCTCACAGGGTTATGAAAAACTGTTTTTT
CASSSQGYEKLFF
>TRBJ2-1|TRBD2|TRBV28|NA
TGTGCCAGCAGTTCCCGTGGCGGGGGGAGCTCCTACAATGAGCAGTTCTTC
CASSSRGGGSSYNEQFF
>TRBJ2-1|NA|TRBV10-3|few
TGTGCCATCAGCGCCGAGATGGGGGCAGAGCAGTTCTTC
CAISAEMGAEQFF
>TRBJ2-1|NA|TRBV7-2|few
TGTGCCAGCAGCTTAATGATGGTGTATGAGCAGTTCTTC
CASSLMMVYEQFF
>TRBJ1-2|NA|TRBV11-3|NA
TGTGCCAGCAGCCGAACTCCAGGGTCTGCTAACTATGGCTACACCTTC
CASSRTPGSANYGYTF
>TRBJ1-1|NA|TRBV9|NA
TGTGCCAGCAGCCGGACAGTTAACACTGAAGCTTTCTTT
CASSRTVNTEAFF
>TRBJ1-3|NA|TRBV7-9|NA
TGTGCCAGCAGCCCCGGTGGGGGAAACACCATATATTTT
CASSPGGGNTIYF
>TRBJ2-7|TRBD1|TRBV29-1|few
TGCAGCGCTGAGGGGACAGGAGAGGGATTAGGGCAGTACTTC
CSAEGTGEGLGQYF
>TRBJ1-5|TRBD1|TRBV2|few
TGTGCCAGCAGAGACAGGGATCAGCCCCAGCATTTT
CASRDRDQPQHF
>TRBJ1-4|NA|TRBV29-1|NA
TGCAGCGTTCGACGGACTAATAATGAAAAACTGTTTTTT
CSVRRTNNEKLFF
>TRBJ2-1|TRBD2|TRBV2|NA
TGTGCCAGCCGGGATCAGAGCGGGGGTTTCAATGAGCAGTTCTTC
CASRDQSGGFNEQFF
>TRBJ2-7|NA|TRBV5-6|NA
TGTGCCAGCAGCGACAGCAGTAAGGGGTTCCCCCACGAGCAGTACTTC
CASSDSSKGFPHEQYF
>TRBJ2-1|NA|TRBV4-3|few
TGCGCCAGCAGCCAAGGAGGGGACCCATACTACAATGAGCAGTTCTTC
CASSQGGDPYYNEQFF
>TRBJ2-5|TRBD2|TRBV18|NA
TGTGCCAGCTCAATATCCCCCTCTAGCGGGGGAGAAGAGACCCAGTACTTC
CASSISPSSGGEETQYF
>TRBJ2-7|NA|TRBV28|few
TGTGCCAGCAGTTTGCACAGCTCTCGTGACTTC
CASSLHSSRDF
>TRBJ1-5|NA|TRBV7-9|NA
TGTGCCAGCAGCTCTACGGGCGATCAGCCCCAGCATTTT
CASSSTGDQPQHF